Given below is one TCR beta chain in context. No antigen is known for it. No much larger clone is present one base from it, and per-base qualities are unavailable. The treatment or condition label corresponds to: live attenuated yellow fever vaccine strain. At every blood-draw timepoint, two biological replicates of bulk PBMCs were collected. A standard Ficoll-Paque protocol was used to isolate PBMCs from peripheral blood. RNA was extracted with TriZol from bulk PBMCs, CD4 and CD8 fractions, and dextramer-positive and dextramer-negative fractions. Trimming costs V 5 bases and J 6 bases, and their ends lie 19 bases apart. Including cysteine and phenylalanine, the CDR3 has 15 amino acids. Only CDR3 DNA is held: 45 bases, read in frame from base 1. These data come from a study of T cells after yellow fever vaccination (dated by TCRdb to the late 2010s). About the investigation overall: Libraries from fractions with low cell numbers were prepared with the SMART-Seq v4 Ultra Low Input RNA kit. To track T-cell clones before and after primary and booster YFV17D yellow fever vaccination, bulk TCR alpha and beta repertoires were sequenced longitudinally. The cohort comprised two healthy male donors, one aged 18 to 30 and one aged 30 to 40 years. Bulk PBMC replicates and cell subsets were isolated from blood drawn at multiple timepoints before and after both primary and secondary immunization.

The full study reports these points: Compared with the primary T-cell response, the secondary T-cell response was weaker but faster, peaking on day 5 rather than day 15. After the booster, most clones that had expanded after primary vaccination were detected again (around 97% of CD4 and about 88% of CD8), suggesting broad maintenance of memory. Because only a couple of donors were included in the study, the extent to which the findings can be generalized is limited. A small fraction of clonotypes showed up in both the CD4 and CD8 compartments, probably as a result of convergent recombination. Computational filtering was required because FACS-sorted repertoires could contain abundant contaminating clonotypes from the bulk population.

Synthesis of TCR cDNA relied on 5'RACE template switching, a step that introduced a universal primer site along with unique molecular identifiers. Priming of cDNA synthesis was performed from both the TCR alpha and TCR beta constant segments. Library amplification used two PCR steps, and the second PCR step added sample barcodes and sequencing adapters. Sequencing of the libraries was done on either Illumina HiSeq 2500 (2x100 bp) or NovaSeq (2x150 bp). Regarding the original processing steps: Reads were demultiplexed and collapsed into UMI consensus sequences with MIGEC, and V(D)J alignment was performed with MiXCR. Clonotypes responding to the vaccine were identified with edgeR on replicate PBMC samples, with the criteria of FDR below 0.01 and a log2 fold change above 5 up to day 15. Each bulk clonotype was labeled CD4 or CD8 based on which sequenced repertoire, CD4 or CD8, contained the clonotype at higher abundance. TCRdb cleaned the public reads at Q25 with fastp, built clones with MiXCR and kept in-frame beta chains. Rows merge per CDR3 protein into single entries with the most common DNA and genes. For this entry, the V and J calls and clone size follow TCRdb and not the study's own pipeline. The sample includes 360,000 or so distinct CDR3 sequences, with roughly 12% observed a single time. The top ten clones comprise roughly a sixth of the sample.

The input for sequencing was PBMCs, taken on the day of the first yellow fever vaccination. The sequence came from a man aged 18-30 years who received the YFV17D yellow fever vaccine. The chain is made from TRBV12-3 or TRBV12-4 and TRBJ1-1; the D gene assignment is ambiguous. The base sequence is TGTGCCAGCAGTCCATCCGTTTTCTCTAAGGCTGAAGCTTTCTTT. Its protein is CASSPSVFSKAEAFF.